This is a list of T cell receptor beta chains from one sample in a study of patients and donors after allogeneic stem cell transplantation. TCRdb re-called the RT-PCR reads through MiXCR, storing one row per CDR3 protein. This table holds 150,000 to 250,000 distinct CDR3 sequences, less than 45% found once. Sequencing was performed on blood, either unsorted or a sorted T cell fraction (not recorded which). All receptors derive from a human donor who was either an allogeneic HSCT recipient or a stem cell or donor lymphocyte infusion donor (not recorded which). It is not recorded whose cells these are; they may come from a transplant donor. Both conserved end residues are part of each CDR3. Each record gives: CDR3 protein, CDR3 DNA, J gene, V gene, D gene, clone size. A D gene is named only where the DNA matches it firmly. The listing skips clone size in some rows; elsewhere it reads once, few, many or a size class.

CDR3 protein: CASSSLWGTEAFF; CDR3 DNA: TGTGCCAGCAGTTCGCTCTGGGGGACTGAAGCTTTCTTT; J gene: TRBJ1-1; V gene: TRBV27; D gene: NA; clone size: few
CDR3 protein: CASSSEGPAVSTDTQYF; CDR3 DNA: TGTGCCAGCAGTTCTGAGGGACCGGCAGTTAGCACAGATACGCAGTATTTT; J gene: TRBJ2-3; V gene: TRBV27; D gene: NA; clone size: few
CDR3 protein: CASSYSGAGYSYEQYF; CDR3 DNA: TGTGCCAGCAGTTACTCAGGGGCGGGATACTCCTACGAGCAGTACTTC; J gene: TRBJ2-7; V gene: TRBV6-2/TRBV6-3; D gene: NA; clone size: NA
CDR3 protein: CASSLESTRPDNEQFF; CDR3 DNA: TGTGCCAGCAGTTTAGAATCGACTAGACCTGACAATGAGCAGTTCTTC; J gene: TRBJ2-1; V gene: TRBV27; D gene: NA; clone size: NA
CDR3 protein: CASSPGGLGGYTF; CDR3 DNA: TGTGCCAGCAGCCCCGGAGGGTTGGGTGGCTACACCTTC; J gene: TRBJ1-2; V gene: TRBV12-3/TRBV12-4; D gene: NA; clone size: few
CDR3 protein: CASSYGAGSTEQFF; CDR3 DNA: TGTGCCAGCAGCTACGGTGCAGGGTCCACTGAGCAGTTCTTC; J gene: TRBJ2-1; V gene: TRBV5-5; D gene: NA; clone size: NA
CDR3 protein: CASSHGTPGELFF; CDR3 DNA: TGTGCCAGCAGTCACGGGACTCCCGGGGAGCTGTTTTTT; J gene: TRBJ2-2; V gene: TRBV12-3/TRBV12-4; D gene: NA; clone size: NA
CDR3 protein: CASSSTQGPRRTYEQYF; CDR3 DNA: TGCGCCAGCAGCTCAACCCAGGGGCCAAGGCGGACCTACGAGCAGTACTTC; J gene: TRBJ2-7; V gene: TRBV5-1; D gene: NA; clone size: NA
CDR3 protein: CASSLLWDSYNEQFF; CDR3 DNA: TGTGCCAGCAGCTTGTTGTGGGACTCCTACAATGAGCAGTTCTTC; J gene: TRBJ2-1; V gene: TRBV5-5; D gene: NA; clone size: NA
CDR3 protein: CASSFAGGLYSPLHF; CDR3 DNA: TGTGCCAGCAGTTTTGCAGGGGGCTTGTATTCACCCCTCCACTTT; J gene: TRBJ1-6; V gene: TRBV12-3/TRBV12-4; D gene: TRBD1; clone size: few
CDR3 protein: CASTPRVNQETQYF; CDR3 DNA: TGTGCCAGCACCCCCCGGGTGAACCAAGAGACCCAGTACTTC; J gene: TRBJ2-5; V gene: TRBV13; D gene: NA; clone size: NA
CDR3 protein: CASSVGLAGEQYF; CDR3 DNA: TGTGCCAGCAGCGTAGGACTCGCTGGAGAGCAGTACTTC; J gene: TRBJ2-7; V gene: TRBV9; D gene: NA; clone size: NA
CDR3 protein: CASSQADRGYGYTF; CDR3 DNA: TGCGCCAGCAGCCAGGCCGACAGGGGGTATGGCTACACCTTC; J gene: TRBJ1-2; V gene: TRBV4-1; D gene: TRBD1; clone size: NA
CDR3 protein: CASSSLGTGSTEAFF; CDR3 DNA: TGTGCCAGCAGTTCTCTCGGGACAGGGAGCACTGAAGCTTTCTTT; J gene: TRBJ1-1; V gene: TRBV27; D gene: TRBD1; clone size: NA
CDR3 protein: CASSLGAGGGTDTQYF; CDR3 DNA: TGCGCCAGCAGCTTGGGAGCGGGAGGCGGCACAGATACGCAGTATTTT; J gene: TRBJ2-3; V gene: TRBV5-1; D gene: TRBD2; clone size: NA
CDR3 protein: CASSEGQATNQPQHF; CDR3 DNA: TGTGCCAGCAGCGAAGGACAGGCGACCAATCAGCCCCAGCATTTT; J gene: TRBJ1-5; V gene: TRBV9; D gene: TRBD1; clone size: few
CDR3 protein: CASSLGQGPYEKLFF; CDR3 DNA: TGTGCCAGCAGTTTAGGGCAGGGACCCTATGAAAAACTGTTTTTT; J gene: TRBJ1-4; V gene: TRBV12-3/TRBV12-4; D gene: NA; clone size: few
CDR3 protein: CASSPLDSVGQSNEKLFF; CDR3 DNA: TGTGCCAGCAGTCCCCTAGACAGTGTAGGACAGTCTAATGAAAAACTGTTTTTT; J gene: TRBJ1-4; V gene: TRBV28; D gene: NA; clone size: NA
CDR3 protein: CSVRDRGPDEQYF; CDR3 DNA: TGCAGCGTTAGGGACAGGGGGCCTGACGAGCAGTACTTC; J gene: TRBJ2-7; V gene: TRBV29-1; D gene: TRBD1; clone size: NA
CDR3 protein: CASSQEGPASQF; CDR3 DNA: TGCGCCAGCAGCCAGGAGGGGCCCGCGAGTCAGTTT; J gene: TRBJ1-1; V gene: TRBV4-3; D gene: NA; clone size: NA
CDR3 protein: CASSPNLLASDTQYF; CDR3 DNA: TGTGCCAGCAGTCCGAATCTGCTAGCGTCAGATACGCAGTATTTT; J gene: TRBJ2-3; V gene: TRBV6-5; D gene: NA; clone size: few
CDR3 protein: CTSSQAGAGGNEQFF; CDR3 DNA: TGCACCAGCAGCCAAGCGGGGGCAGGGGGCAATGAGCAGTTCTTC; J gene: TRBJ2-1; V gene: TRBV4-1; D gene: NA; clone size: NA
CDR3 protein: CATSDLDSLKETQYF; CDR3 DNA: TGTGCCACCAGCGACCTGGACAGTCTCAAAGAGACCCAGTACTTC; J gene: TRBJ2-5; V gene: TRBV15; D gene: NA; clone size: NA
CDR3 protein: CAWSSGGNTIYF; CDR3 DNA: TGTGCCTGGAGTTCAGGGGGAAACACCATATATTTT; J gene: TRBJ1-3; V gene: TRBV30; D gene: NA; clone size: few
CDR3 protein: CASSIGGTNLETQYF; CDR3 DNA: TGTGCCAGTAGTATCGGCGGGACGAATTTGGAGACCCAGTACTTC; J gene: TRBJ2-5; V gene: TRBV19; D gene: NA; clone size: NA
CDR3 protein: CASSPSTDLGTDTQYF; CDR3 DNA: TGTGCCAGCAGCCCATCAACCGACCTGGGCACAGATACGCAGTATTTT; J gene: TRBJ2-3; V gene: TRBV11-1; D gene: NA; clone size: NA
CDR3 protein: CASSYSKSVNTQYF; CDR3 DNA: TGTGCCAGCAGTTACTCGAAGTCCGTGAATACGCAGTATTTT; J gene: TRBJ2-3; V gene: TRBV6-2/TRBV6-3; D gene: NA; clone size: few
CDR3 protein: CASSYSLAGGNEQFF; CDR3 DNA: TGTGCCAGCAGTTACTCTCTAGCGGGAGGGAATGAGCAGTTCTTC; J gene: TRBJ2-1; V gene: TRBV6-5; D gene: TRBD2; clone size: NA
CDR3 protein: CASSVARDNTEAFF; CDR3 DNA: TGTGCCAGCAGCGTAGCCAGGGACAACACTGAAGCTTTCTTT; J gene: TRBJ1-1; V gene: TRBV9; D gene: NA; clone size: NA
CDR3 protein: CASRVGGSPLHF; CDR3 DNA: TGTGCCAGCAGAGTAGGGGGCTCACCCCTCCACTTT; J gene: TRBJ1-6; V gene: TRBV12-3/TRBV12-4; D gene: TRBD1; clone size: few
CDR3 protein: CASSLDTDTQYF; CDR3 DNA: TGTGCCAGCAGCTTAGACACAGATACGCAGTATTTT; J gene: TRBJ2-3; V gene: TRBV7-2; D gene: NA; clone size: NA
CDR3 protein: CASSFSGEIYNEQFF; CDR3 DNA: TGTGCCAGCAGCTTTAGCGGAGAGATTTACAATGAGCAGTTCTTC; J gene: TRBJ2-1; V gene: TRBV7-3; D gene: NA; clone size: few
CDR3 protein: CAIVLGQGIYEQYF; CDR3 DNA: TGTGCCATCGTCTTGGGACAGGGGATCTACGAGCAGTACTTC; J gene: TRBJ2-7; V gene: TRBV10-3; D gene: TRBD1; clone size: few
CDR3 protein: CASSLGWDSNQPQHF; CDR3 DNA: TGTGCCAGCAGCCTGGGCTGGGATAGCAATCAGCCCCAGCATTTT; J gene: TRBJ1-5; V gene: TRBV3-1; D gene: NA; clone size: NA
CDR3 protein: CASSSQGTTGELFF; CDR3 DNA: TGTGCCAGCAGCTCCCAAGGGACTACCGGGGAGCTGTTTTTT; J gene: TRBJ2-2; V gene: TRBV7-3; D gene: NA; clone size: NA
CDR3 protein: CSARSNYGYTF; CDR3 DNA: TGCAGCGCAAGATCAAACTATGGCTACACCTTC; J gene: TRBJ1-2; V gene: TRBV29-1; D gene: NA; clone size: few
CDR3 protein: CASSLRAPVEPQHF; CDR3 DNA: TGTGCCAGCTCACTGCGGGCCCCGGTTGAGCCCCAGCATTTT; J gene: TRBJ1-5; V gene: TRBV2; D gene: NA; clone size: NA
CDR3 protein: CASSQGPPGQANEKLFF; CDR3 DNA: TGTGCCAGCAGCCAAGGTCCACCGGGACAGGCTAATGAAAAACTGTTTTTT; J gene: TRBJ1-4; V gene: TRBV3-1; D gene: TRBD1; clone size: few
CDR3 protein: CASSQDTGTYGNTIYF; CDR3 DNA: TGCGCCAGCAGCCAAGATACGGGAACTTATGGAAACACCATATATTTT; J gene: TRBJ1-3; V gene: TRBV4-3; D gene: NA; clone size: NA
CDR3 protein: CSVVGTGAFREQYF; CDR3 DNA: TGCAGCGTTGTCGGGACAGGAGCCTTTCGGGAGCAGTACTTC; J gene: TRBJ2-7; V gene: TRBV29-1; D gene: TRBD1; clone size: NA
CDR3 protein: CASSLRDHNEQFF; CDR3 DNA: TGTGCCAGCAGTTTAAGAGACCACAATGAGCAGTTCTTC; J gene: TRBJ2-1; V gene: TRBV12-3/TRBV12-4; D gene: NA; clone size: NA
CDR3 protein: CASSLLASGTEAFF; CDR3 DNA: TGTGCCAGCAGCTTGCTAGCTTCCGGGACTGAAGCTTTCTTT; J gene: TRBJ1-1; V gene: TRBV5-6; D gene: NA; clone size: few
CDR3 protein: CASSLDPGGETQYF; CDR3 DNA: TGTGCCAGCAGCTTAGATCCGGGGGGGGAGACCCAGTACTTC; J gene: TRBJ2-5; V gene: TRBV7-2; D gene: TRBD2; clone size: NA
CDR3 protein: CASSLVGTVPLAFF; CDR3 DNA: TGTGCCAGCAGTTTAGTGGGGACCGTCCCTTTGGCTTTCTTT; J gene: TRBJ1-1; V gene: TRBV12-3/TRBV12-4; D gene: NA; clone size: few
CDR3 protein: CSVQREADNEQFF; CDR3 DNA: TGCAGCGTTCAGCGGGAGGCCGACAATGAGCAGTTCTTC; J gene: TRBJ2-1; V gene: TRBV29-1; D gene: TRBD2; clone size: NA
CDR3 protein: CASSPDQGGGGNEQFF; CDR3 DNA: TGTGCCAGCAGCCCCGACCAGGGGGGTGGAGGGAATGAGCAGTTCTTC; J gene: TRBJ2-1; V gene: TRBV2; D gene: NA; clone size: once
CDR3 protein: CASSPSGGQGLPYGYTF; CDR3 DNA: TGCGCCAGCAGCCCATCCGGCGGACAGGGCTTGCCCTATGGCTACACCTTC; J gene: TRBJ1-2; V gene: TRBV5-1; D gene: TRBD1; clone size: NA
CDR3 protein: CASSRVSGNDIQYF; CDR3 DNA: TGTGCCAGCAGCCGGGTCTCCGGGAATGACATTCAGTACTTC; J gene: TRBJ2-4; V gene: TRBV5-4; D gene: NA; clone size: NA
CDR3 protein: CASNLRARGRGTDTQYF; CDR3 DNA: TGTGCCAGCAATTTGCGGGCCCGCGGGAGGGGGACAGATACGCAGTATTTT; J gene: TRBJ2-3; V gene: TRBV12-3/TRBV12-4; D gene: TRBD2; clone size: NA
CDR3 protein: CSAPPSGGGNNEQFF; CDR3 DNA: TGCAGTGCTCCTCCCTCGGGGGGTGGCAACAATGAGCAGTTCTTC; J gene: TRBJ2-1; V gene: TRBV20-1; D gene: TRBD2; clone size: NA
CDR3 protein: CATSDSLLAGGGDTQYF; CDR3 DNA: TGTGCCACCAGTGACAGCCTACTAGCGGGAGGAGGTGATACGCAGTATTTT; J gene: TRBJ2-3; V gene: TRBV24-1; D gene: TRBD2; clone size: NA
CDR3 protein: CASSLERGDYGYTF; CDR3 DNA: TGTGCCAGCAGCTTAGAAAGGGGCGACTATGGCTACACCTTC; J gene: TRBJ1-2; V gene: TRBV7-2; D gene: NA; clone size: few
CDR3 protein: CASSQESRVLALGYTF; CDR3 DNA: TGCGCCAGCAGCCAAGAGAGCAGGGTCTTGGCGCTAGGCTACACCTTC; J gene: TRBJ1-2; V gene: TRBV4-3; D gene: NA; clone size: few
CDR3 protein: CSVPGVDQPQHF; CDR3 DNA: TGCAGTGTACCGGGGGTCGATCAGCCCCAGCATTTT; J gene: TRBJ1-5; V gene: TRBV20-1; D gene: NA; clone size: few
CDR3 protein: CASSQQSEAFF; CDR3 DNA: TGTGCCAGCAGCCAACAGTCTGAAGCTTTCTTT; J gene: TRBJ1-1; V gene: TRBV3-1; D gene: NA; clone size: few
CDR3 protein: CSVEGLAGGPHSYNEQFF; CDR3 DNA: TGCAGCGTTGAAGGACTAGCGGGAGGACCACACTCCTACAATGAGCAGTTCTTC; J gene: TRBJ2-1; V gene: TRBV29-1; D gene: TRBD2; clone size: NA
CDR3 protein: CATSRVPGEAYNEQFF; CDR3 DNA: TGTGCCACCAGCAGGGTCCCCGGGGAGGCGTACAATGAGCAGTTCTTC; J gene: TRBJ2-1; V gene: TRBV15; D gene: NA; clone size: NA
CDR3 protein: CASTLTGGISGANVLTF; CDR3 DNA: TGTGCCAGCACCCTCACAGGGGGCATTTCCGGGGCCAACGTCCTGACTTTC; J gene: TRBJ2-6; V gene: TRBV12-3/TRBV12-4; D gene: TRBD1; clone size: NA
CDR3 protein: CASRTTGASNQPQHF; CDR3 DNA: TGTGCCAGCAGAACGACAGGGGCTAGCAATCAGCCCCAGCATTTT; J gene: TRBJ1-5; V gene: TRBV6-2/TRBV6-3; D gene: TRBD1; clone size: few